This is a list of T cell receptor beta chains from one sample in a study of blood T cell repertoires in COVID-19. Produced via immunoSEQ multiplex PCR; TCRdb's table is partial and in-frame only. The sample includes 200,000 to 250,000 clones, roughly 86% of them seen just once. Sequencing was carried out using peripheral blood. Receptors originate from a woman aged 40 to 50 with acute or convalescent COVID-19. Each CDR3 is given with its conserved first and last residue. The D gene is left open where the match is weak. Size values are once, few and many counts, or a class for expanded clones, and some rows have none.

v_gene: TRBV2; j_gene: TRBJ1-4; d_gene: -; abundance: -; CDR3nt: TGTGCCAGCAGTACCATATCGCAGGGAAGGGGTAATGAAAAACTGTTTTTT; CDR3aa: CASSTISQGRGNEKLFF
v_gene: TRBV30; j_gene: TRBJ1-5; d_gene: -; abundance: -; CDR3nt: TGTGCCTGGAGTCCCAATAGCAATCAGCCCCAGCATTTT; CDR3aa: CAWSPNSNQPQHF
v_gene: TRBV11-2; j_gene: TRBJ2-5; d_gene: -; abundance: once; CDR3nt: TGTGCCAGCAGCTTAGCACGGGGATTGGAAGAGACCCAGTACTTC; CDR3aa: CASSLARGLEETQYF
v_gene: TRBV10-3; j_gene: TRBJ2-3; d_gene: TRBD2; abundance: once; CDR3nt: TGTGCCATCGGGACTAGCGGGCGTAACCAGGTCACAGATACGCAGTATTTT; CDR3aa: CAIGTSGRNQVTDTQYF
v_gene: TRBV4-3; j_gene: TRBJ2-7; d_gene: TRBD2; abundance: -; CDR3nt: TGCGCCAGCAGCCAGAGAGGGACTAGCGGGAGTGGGTCCTACGAGCAGTACTTC; CDR3aa: CASSQRGTSGSGSYEQYF
v_gene: TRBV5-5; j_gene: TRBJ1-4; d_gene: TRBD1; abundance: -; CDR3nt: TGTGCCAGCAGTTTTCCGGGACAGGGACTTGAAAAACTGTTTTTT; CDR3aa: CASSFPGQGLEKLFF
v_gene: TRBV7-9; j_gene: TRBJ2-7; d_gene: TRBD2; abundance: -; CDR3nt: TGTGCCAGCAGCTCCGGGACTAGCGCCTACGAGCAGTACTTC; CDR3aa: CASSSGTSAYEQYF
v_gene: TRBV6-1; j_gene: TRBJ2-7; d_gene: TRBD2; abundance: few; CDR3nt: TGTGCCAGCAGTGAAGCGATAGCGGGGACCTACGAGCAGTACTTC; CDR3aa: CASSEAIAGTYEQYF
v_gene: TRBV4-3; j_gene: TRBJ2-3; d_gene: TRBD1; abundance: once; CDR3nt: TGCGCCAGCAGCCAAGGCCGGGACAGGGCGACAGATACGCAGTATTTT; CDR3aa: CASSQGRDRATDTQYF
v_gene: TRBV5-1; j_gene: TRBJ1-6; d_gene: TRBD1; abundance: -; CDR3nt: TGCGCCAGCAAACTGAGCACCGGGACAGAACCACCCCTCCACTTT; CDR3aa: CASKLSTGTEPPLHF
v_gene: TRBV30; j_gene: TRBJ2-7; d_gene: -; abundance: once; CDR3nt: TGTGCCTGGAGTGTATCGCGTACGGCCTACGAGCAGTACTTC; CDR3aa: CAWSVSRTAYEQYF
v_gene: TRBV5-5; j_gene: TRBJ2-5; d_gene: -; abundance: -; CDR3nt: TGTGCCAGCAGCTTCGGCAGGGAAGAGACCCAGTACTTC; CDR3aa: CASSFGREETQYF
v_gene: TRBV29-1; j_gene: TRBJ1-2; d_gene: -; abundance: -; CDR3nt: TGCAGCGTTGAATCGGGGGATGGCTACACCTTC; CDR3aa: CSVESGDGYTF
v_gene: TRBV3-1/TRBV3-2; j_gene: TRBJ2-2; d_gene: TRBD1; abundance: -; CDR3nt: TGTGCCAGCAGCCGAAGGGACAGGCTGTTTACCGGGGAGCTGTTTTTT; CDR3aa: CASSRRDRLFTGELFF
v_gene: TRBV3-1/TRBV3-2; j_gene: TRBJ1-1; d_gene: -; abundance: -; CDR3nt: TGTGCCAGCAGTCTAACCGGGGGGGGTAACACTGAAGCTTTCTTT; CDR3aa: CASSLTGGGNTEAFF
v_gene: TRBV5-1; j_gene: TRBJ2-7; d_gene: -; abundance: -; CDR3nt: TGCGCCAGCAGCTTGCTCCCCTCCCTCTCCTACGAGCAGTACTTC; CDR3aa: CASSLLPSLSYEQYF
v_gene: TRBV27; j_gene: TRBJ2-1; d_gene: TRBD2; abundance: -; CDR3nt: TGTGCCAGCAGTTTTCGGGGACTAGCGGGAGGGCCCCCCAATGAGCAGTTCTTC; CDR3aa: CASSFRGLAGGPPNEQFF
v_gene: TRBV25-1; j_gene: TRBJ2-2; d_gene: -; abundance: -; CDR3nt: TGTGCCAGCAGTGCAGGCACCGGGGAGCTGTTTTTT; CDR3aa: CASSAGTGELFF
v_gene: TRBV7-2; j_gene: TRBJ2-1; d_gene: TRBD2; abundance: -; CDR3nt: TGTGCCAGCAGCTTAGAATTAGCGGGAGATGAGCAGTTCTTC; CDR3aa: CASSLELAGDEQFF
v_gene: TRBV11-3; j_gene: TRBJ1-1; d_gene: -; abundance: -; CDR3nt: TGTGCCAGCAGCTTACTTTCGGACACTGAAGCTTTCTTT; CDR3aa: CASSLLSDTEAFF
v_gene: TRBV19; j_gene: TRBJ2-1; d_gene: -; abundance: -; CDR3nt: TGTGCCAGTGCCTCTAGTGCCCGCTCCTACAATGAGCAGTTCTTC; CDR3aa: CASASSARSYNEQFF
v_gene: TRBV27; j_gene: TRBJ1-1; d_gene: -; abundance: -; CDR3nt: TGTGCCAGCAGGGGACTAGCGGGACCTCATACTGTGAACACTGAAGCTTTCTTT; CDR3aa: CASRGLAGPHTVNTEAFF
v_gene: TRBV4-1; j_gene: TRBJ2-2; d_gene: -; abundance: -; CDR3nt: TGCGCCAGCAGCCCTCTCCCTGCCGGGGAGCTGTTTTTT; CDR3aa: CASSPLPAGELFF
v_gene: TRBV15; j_gene: TRBJ2-2; d_gene: -; abundance: -; CDR3nt: TGTGCCACCAGCAGAGGGGTCCCCCAGGGGTGGGACACCGGGGAGCTGTTTTTT; CDR3aa: CATSRGVPQGWDTGELFF
v_gene: TRBV6-1; j_gene: TRBJ1-5; d_gene: -; abundance: -; CDR3nt: TGTGCCAGCAGTGAAGCGGCATTCAATCAGCCCCAGCATTTT; CDR3aa: CASSEAAFNQPQHF
v_gene: TRBV9; j_gene: TRBJ2-7; d_gene: -; abundance: -; CDR3nt: TGTGCCAGCAGCGTAGGGGAGGGGGATTACGAGCAGTACTTC; CDR3aa: CASSVGEGDYEQYF
v_gene: TRBV27; j_gene: TRBJ2-3; d_gene: -; abundance: -; CDR3nt: TGTGCCAGCAGTTTCTGGACTAGCACAGATACGCAGTATTTT; CDR3aa: CASSFWTSTDTQYF
v_gene: TRBV3-1/TRBV3-2; j_gene: TRBJ2-3; d_gene: TRBD1; abundance: -; CDR3nt: TGTGCCAGCAGCGACTACAGGGGGTGGTCCGCAGATACGCAGTATTTT; CDR3aa: CASSDYRGWSADTQYF
v_gene: TRBV5-1; j_gene: TRBJ1-2; d_gene: -; abundance: few; CDR3nt: TGCGCCAGCAGCGAGGACATTAACTATGGCTACACCTTC; CDR3aa: CASSEDINYGYTF
v_gene: TRBV6-1; j_gene: TRBJ2-3; d_gene: TRBD2; abundance: -; CDR3nt: TGTGCCAGCAGTGATGGGTGGAGCGGGGGTACGCAGTATTTT; CDR3aa: CASSDGWSGGTQYF
v_gene: TRBV4-1; j_gene: TRBJ2-5; d_gene: -; abundance: -; CDR3nt: TGCGCCAGCAGACACAGCCCCCAAGAGACCCAGTACTTC; CDR3aa: CASRHSPQETQYF
v_gene: TRBV3-1/TRBV3-2; j_gene: TRBJ2-5; d_gene: TRBD2; abundance: -; CDR3nt: TGTGCCAGCAGCCGTGGACTAGCGGACCAAGAGACCCAGTACTTC; CDR3aa: CASSRGLADQETQYF
v_gene: TRBV9; j_gene: TRBJ1-1; d_gene: -; abundance: -; CDR3nt: TGTGCCAGCAGCGTAGCGGGTAATCGAGATGCTTTCTTT; CDR3aa: CASSVAGNRDAFF
v_gene: TRBV12-5; j_gene: TRBJ1-1; d_gene: TRBD1; abundance: -; CDR3nt: TGTGCTAGTGGTTTGGTACAAAGGGGGCGAGGAATGAACACTGAAGCTTTCTTT; CDR3aa: CASGLVQRGRGMNTEAFF
v_gene: TRBV5-6; j_gene: TRBJ1-1; d_gene: -; abundance: -; CDR3nt: TGTGCCAGCAGCTTGGTAGAGGGGGAAACTGAAGCTTTCTTT; CDR3aa: CASSLVEGETEAFF
v_gene: TRBV5-5; j_gene: TRBJ2-7; d_gene: TRBD1; abundance: -; CDR3nt: TGTGCCAGCAGCTTGGCAGAAGGACAGGTTGGCTACGAGCAGTACTTC; CDR3aa: CASSLAEGQVGYEQYF
v_gene: TRBV5-1; j_gene: TRBJ2-3; d_gene: TRBD2; abundance: -; CDR3nt: TGCGCCAGCAGCTCACGACTAGCGGGAGTCACAGATACGCAGTATTTT; CDR3aa: CASSSRLAGVTDTQYF
v_gene: TRBV10-3; j_gene: TRBJ1-1; d_gene: -; abundance: -; CDR3nt: TGTGCCATCAGAACAGGAATAACGAACACTGAAGCTTTCTTT; CDR3aa: CAIRTGITNTEAFF
v_gene: TRBV11-2; j_gene: TRBJ2-1; d_gene: -; abundance: -; CDR3nt: TGTGCCAGCAACCTAGGTAGGCGGAGCTCCTACAATGAGCAGTTCTTC; CDR3aa: CASNLGRRSSYNEQFF
v_gene: TRBV18; j_gene: TRBJ2-1; d_gene: TRBD2; abundance: -; CDR3nt: TGTGCCAGCTCGCCTTCGCGGGGGATTAAGGACAATGAGCAGTTCTTC; CDR3aa: CASSPSRGIKDNEQFF
v_gene: TRBV6-2/TRBV6-3; j_gene: TRBJ2-1; d_gene: -; abundance: -; CDR3nt: TGTGCCAGCAGTAGACCCCGGGTAGACGGAAACAATGAGCAGTTCTTC; CDR3aa: CASSRPRVDGNNEQFF
v_gene: TRBV30; j_gene: TRBJ2-7; d_gene: TRBD1; abundance: -; CDR3nt: TGTGCCTGGAGTTGGGCAGGGGGCGACGAGCAGTACTTC; CDR3aa: CAWSWAGGDEQYF
v_gene: TRBV4-3; j_gene: TRBJ2-1; d_gene: TRBD1; abundance: -; CDR3nt: TGCGCCAGCAGCCAAGGGACAGGGACCTACAATGAGCAGTTCTTC; CDR3aa: CASSQGTGTYNEQFF
v_gene: TRBV19; j_gene: TRBJ2-7; d_gene: TRBD1; abundance: -; CDR3nt: TGTGCCAGTAGCACCGGGACAGGGGGTAAAAGCTCCTACGAGCAGTACTTC; CDR3aa: CASSTGTGGKSSYEQYF